These T cell receptor beta chains were read from a single sample in a study of T cells after yellow fever vaccination. TCRdb processed the 5' RACE reads anew with MiXCR; each CDR3 protein has one entry. Among 200,000 to 300,000 distinct CDR3 sequences listed, 10% to 15% were seen once. This material consisted of CD4+ T cells sorted from PBMCs, taken 45 days after the yellow fever booster vaccination. These receptor sequences come from a man aged 25-45 years who received the YFV17D yellow fever vaccine. Each CDR3 is given with its conserved first and last residue. Each record gives: clone size, J gene, V gene, D gene, CDR3 DNA, CDR3 protein. The D gene is left open where the match is weak. Expanded clones are given a class, and other clones once, few, many or no size at all.

>.|TRBJ2-5|TRBV20-1|TRBD2
TGCAGTGCTAGGACTAGCCAAACTGAGACCCAGTACTTC
CSARTSQTETQYF
>few|TRBJ2-1|TRBV20-1|.
TGCAGTGCTAGAGTGTTTTTGGGCGCGGGTAGCTCCTACAATGAGCAGTTCTTC
CSARVFLGAGSSYNEQFF
>.|TRBJ2-3|TRBV11-1|.
TGTGCCAGCAGCTTTCCTCCGAGCCTAGCGTCGAGCACAGATACGCAGTATTTT
CASSFPPSLASSTDTQYF
>many|TRBJ1-2|TRBV20-1|TRBD1
TGCAGTGCTTCTGACACAGGGGTGGGTAACTATGGCTACACCTTC
CSASDTGVGNYGYTF
>few|TRBJ1-4|TRBV11-2|.
TGTGCCAGCAGCTTGACGGGGGGGACAACTAATGAAAAACTGTTTTTT
CASSLTGGTTNEKLFF
>.|TRBJ2-3|TRBV5-1|TRBD2
TGCGCCAGCAGCTCAATAGCGGGAGGGAAGAATACGCAGTATTTT
CASSSIAGGKNTQYF
>few|TRBJ1-5|TRBV7-2|.
TGTGCCAGCAGCTTCTATAGCAATCAGCCCCAGCATTTT
CASSFYSNQPQHF
>few|TRBJ2-3|TRBV4-2|TRBD2
TGTGCCAGCAGCCCAGATAGCGGGGCACTCTATACGCAGTATTTT
CASSPDSGALYTQYF
>few|TRBJ1-3|TRBV7-6|.
TGTGCCAGCAGCTACGGCGTTGGAGGGGGGCCATCTGGAAACACCATATATTTT
CASSYGVGGGPSGNTIYF
>.|TRBJ2-2|TRBV5-1|.
TGCGCCAGCAAACCGGTGGGCTCCGGGGAGCTGTTTTTT
CASKPVGSGELFF
>.|TRBJ2-1|TRBV27|TRBD2
TGTGCCAGCAGTTCCTTGGCTAGCGGACTCTACAATGAGCAGTTCTTC
CASSSLASGLYNEQFF
>.|TRBJ2-2|TRBV5-1|TRBD1
TGCGCCAGCAGCTTAGGACAGGGTGACACCGAGGAGCTGTTTTTT
CASSLGQGDTEELFF
>many|TRBJ2-7|TRBV24-1|.
TGTGCCACCAGTGATTCCCGGTACGAGCAGTACTTC
CATSDSRYEQYF
>.|TRBJ2-7|TRBV7-9|.
TGTGCCAGCAGCTCCAAGCCCCCCCTGGACGAGCAGTACTTC
CASSSKPPLDEQYF
>.|TRBJ2-7|TRBV12-3/TRBV12-4|.
TGTGCCAGCAGCCCGGGCCACAGCGAGCAGTACTTC
CASSPGHSEQYF
>few|TRBJ2-1|TRBV10-3|.
TGTGCCATCAGTGAGCATTCAGGTTCCAACAATGAGCAGTTCTTC
CAISEHSGSNNEQFF
>few|TRBJ2-7|TRBV20-1|.
TGCAGTGCTAGAGGAGGTCGGGGCCTAAGCTCCTACGAGCAGTACTTC
CSARGGRGLSSYEQYF
>few|TRBJ1-5|TRBV30|.
TGTGCCTGGAGTAAGGGGCCACTACAACAGCCCCAGCATTTT
CAWSKGPLQQPQHF
>few|TRBJ2-7|TRBV20-1|.
TGCAGTGCTAGCGGGTGGGAACGAGAGCAGTACTTC
CSASGWEREQYF
>.|TRBJ2-1|TRBV28|.
TGTGCCAGCAGTCGAGGCTTACCCACCAATGAGCAGTTCTTC
CASSRGLPTNEQFF
>many|TRBJ2-7|TRBV6-1|TRBD1
TGTGCCAGCAGTGCCGGGACAGGGCAAACCTACGAGCAGTACTTC
CASSAGTGQTYEQYF
>.|TRBJ2-4|TRBV12-3/TRBV12-4|.
TGTGCCAGCAGTTTTGGGGGGCGGGTAGCCAAAAACATTCAGTACTTC
CASSFGGRVAKNIQYF
>.|TRBJ2-7|TRBV20-1|.
TGCAGTGCCCTTGTATGGGGGAGCTACGAGCAGTACTTC
CSALVWGSYEQYF
>many|TRBJ2-1|TRBV5-1|TRBD2
TGCGCCAGCAGCCGACTAGCGGACTCCTACAATGAGCAGTTCTTC
CASSRLADSYNEQFF
>once|TRBJ1-1|TRBV7-9|.
TGTGCCAGCAGCCCCGTTGTCCCTGAAGCTTTCTTT
CASSPVVPEAFF
>.|TRBJ2-7|TRBV28|.
TGTGCCAGCAGTTTTGCGTCGGGACGCGGTCCCTACGAGCAGTACTTC
CASSFASGRGPYEQYF
>.|TRBJ2-1|TRBV6-1|.
TGTGCCAGCACCCTCCCTGATAGCACCCTTCCCGAGCAGTTCTTC
CASTLPDSTLPEQFF
>few|TRBJ2-5|TRBV24-1|.
TGTGCCACCAGTGATCCCGGACAGGCGGGGGAGACCCAGTACTTC
CATSDPGQAGETQYF
>few|TRBJ1-6|TRBV12-3/TRBV12-4|.
TGTGCCAGCAGTGCCGACAGGAATTCACCCCTCCACTTT
CASSADRNSPLHF
>.|TRBJ2-3|TRBV23-1|.
TGCGCCAGCAGTCAACCTACAGTCACAGATACGCAGTATTTT
CASSQPTVTDTQYF
>.|TRBJ2-1|TRBV12-3/TRBV12-4|TRBD2
TGTGCCAGCAGTTTTAGGCCTAGCGGGAGATCTGAGCAGTTCTTC
CASSFRPSGRSEQFF
>.|TRBJ2-7|TRBV4-2|TRBD2
TGTGCCAGCAGCCAGAGGGCGGGAGGCAACCTTTACGAGCAGTACTTC
CASSQRAGGNLYEQYF